Each of the 21 T cell receptor beta chains below was sequenced from the same sample in a study of shared clonotypes between healthy human individuals. CD45RO-negative cells were positively selected for CCR7, leaving out terminally differentiated effector memory CD45RA+ cells. Repertoires were generated with immunoSEQ multiplex PCR, while TCRdb's copy carries only in-frame clones and drops some. The table has more than 2 million clones, about 94% seen once; the top ten hold approximately 1.6%. Sequenced material: naive CD8+ T cells from PBMCs. Receptors were obtained from a man aged 18 to 29 in good health. Some clones in this sample may be carry-over from other donors' samples.

The V and J genes are TRBV6-1 and TRBJ1-2; 7 bases are shared with TRBD1. V trimming: 0 bases; J trimming: 2 bases; junction bases outside the gene matches: 3. CDR1 and CDR2 (germline): MNHNS, SASEGT. CDR3 length: 15 amino acids. In DNA form, the CDR3 reads TGTGCCAGCAGTGAAGCGCCAGGGGGAAACTATGGCTACACCTTC. This encodes CASSEAPGGNYGYTF.

This chain uses TRBV7-2 with TRBJ2-4, with no clear D. V lost 1 base and J lost 6, with 13 bases in between. The CDR3 has 15 residues. The germline V gene encodes CDR1 SGHTA and CDR2 FQGNSA. CDR3 in DNA: TGTGCCAGCAGCTTAGGGCCCCGAGGAAGAAACATTCAGTACTTC. Translated, it gives CASSLGPRGRNIQYF.

The V call is TRBV9, the J call TRBJ1-2; no definite D call. V was cut by 6 bases and J by 7 bases, with 19 bases left in between. This CDR3 contains 14 residues. The germline gives CDR1 SGDLS, CDR2 YYNGEE. CDR3 DNA sequence: TGTGCCAGCACTTTTGGTACGGGGTCCCGTGGCTACACCTTC. This gives the protein CASTFGTGSRGYTF.

The chain uses TRBV9 and TRBJ2-4; 13 bases map to TRBD2. The CDR3 covers 16 residues. CDR1 SGDLS and CDR2 YYNGEE come from the germline V gene. V was pared by 0 bases and J by 8 bases, with 5 bases of the junction left unmatched. DNA of the CDR3: TGTGCCAGCAGCGTAGAGTTAGGACTAGCGGGAGACATTCAGTACTTC. Its translation: CASSVELGLAGDIQYF.

J is TRBJ1-1 and V is TRBV5-4; no clear D gene. The CDR3 runs 13 residues. Trimming cost V 4 bases and J 1 base, with 8 bases left between them. Germline V lookup: CDR1 SGHNT, CDR2 YYREEE (reference sequence). For the CDR3, the DNA is TGTGCCAGCAGCCCCACAGAGAACACTGAAGCTTTCTTT. This gives the protein CASSPTENTEAFF.

Concerning this clone: The junction departs from the called germline gene at one end, perhaps through a read error. The rearrangement joins TRBV4-1 to TRBJ1-1; D call uncertain. This CDR3 has 12 amino acids. In germline, CDR1 is MGHRA, CDR2 YSYEKL. DNA of the CDR3: TGCGCCAGCAGGCAAGGGAGCACTGAAGCTTTCTTT. Protein product: CASRQGSTEAFF.

This chain joins TRBV27 and TRBJ2-1; TRBD2 matches at 12 bases. Germline loops: CDR1 MNHEY, CDR2 SMNVEV (reference sequence). The CDR3 extends over 16 amino acids. V gave up 5 bases and J gave up 8 bases; unmatched junction bases: 10. Here the CDR3 reads CASSPKTSGSWYEQFF. Written as DNA, the CDR3 is TGTGCCAGCAGTCCAAAGACTAGCGGGAGTTGGTATGAGCAGTTCTTC.

The CDR3 coding sequence is TGTGCCAGCAGCTCCCCAGACAGGGTGGTTGAGGGCTACACCTTC. Its translation: CASSSPDRVVEGYTF. The gene calls are TRBV7-9 and TRBJ1-2, with 7 bases matching TRBD1. V was pared by 4 bases and J by 8 bases, with 13 bases of the junction left unmatched. The germline CDR1 and CDR2 sequences are SEHNR and FQNEAQ (reference sequence). The CDR3 is 15 residues long.

The rearrangement joins TRBV19 to TRBJ2-2; D ambiguous. The CDR3 extends over 18 amino acids. V lost 7 bases to trimming and J lost 0 bases, with 21 bases between them. Germline V lookup: CDR1 LNHDA, CDR2 SQIVND (reference sequence). The CDR3 region is CASTPLTLLTSNTGELFF. In nucleotides, the CDR3 is TGTGCCAGTACCCCACTAACCCTACTTACGTCGAACACCGGGGAGCTGTTTTTT.

The V and J genes are TRBV5-4 and TRBJ2-1; TRBD2 matches 12 bases. This CDR3 is built from 17 residues. The V and J ends lost 4 bases and 5 bases, in that order; junction bases with no gene match: 10. Germline V CDR1 and CDR2: SGHNT, YYREEE (reference sequence). The CDR3 here is CASSPGLAGWLNNEQFF. CDR3 in DNA: TGTGCCAGCAGCCCCGGACTAGCGGGATGGTTGAACAATGAGCAGTTCTTC.

For the CDR3, the DNA is TGTGCCAGTGGGGAAAGAAGCACAGATACGCAGTATTTT. This encodes CASGERSTDTQYF. The genes are TRBV19 and TRBJ2-3; no clear D. Trimming left V 8 bases short and J 0 bases short, with 9 bases between. The germline gives CDR1 LNHDA, CDR2 SQIVND (reference sequence). The CDR3 runs to 13 residues. The variable domain in full, completed from reference TRBV19 and TRBJ2-3, reads DGGITQSPKYLFRKEGQNVTLSCEQNLNHDAMYWYRQDPGQGLRLIYYSQIVNDFQKGDIAEGYSVSREKKESFPLTVTSAQKNPTAFYLCASGERSTDTQYFGPGTRLTVL.

This chain uses TRBV4-2 with TRBJ1-1, with 9 bases identical to TRBD1. The germline gives CDR1 LGHNA, CDR2 YNFKEQ. The CDR3 covers 18 residues. J gave up 0 bases and V 3 bases, and 11 bases lay outside the gene matches. The DNA of the CDR3 is TGTGCCAGCAGCCAGGATCTAGTAGACAGGGGGATGAACACTGAAGCTTTCTTT. It encodes CASSQDLVDRGMNTEAFF.

The chain carries TRBV29-1 and TRBJ2-7, with 9 bases lining up with TRBD1. This CDR3 comprises 14 residues. J gave up 4 bases and V 4 bases, and 8 bases lay outside the gene matches. In germline, CDR1 is SQVTM, CDR2 ANQGSEA. The chain's CDR3 is CSVGRADRGYEQYF. The CDR3 DNA sequence: TGCAGCGTTGGGCGGGCGGACAGGGGTTACGAGCAGTACTTC.

The rearrangement links TRBV5-1 to TRBJ2-2; D is unclear. The CDR3 is made up of 13 amino acids. In germline, CDR1 is SGHRS, CDR2 YFSETQ. The V end lost 2 bases, the J end lost 3 bases, and 5 bases lay between the germline ends. CDR3 bases: TGCGCCAGCAGCTTAGAATACACCGGGGAGCTGTTTTTT. As protein: CASSLEYTGELFF.

In this sample, this clone turned up a few times. V is TRBV1 and J is TRBJ1-1. TRBV1 is flagged as a pseudogene. The CDR3 has 11 residues. CDR3 sequence (DNA): TGCACCAGCAGCAGGGACACTGAAGCTTTCTTT. It specifies CTSSRDTEAFF.

J is TRBJ2-1 and V is TRBV28, with TRBD2 matching over 10 bases. J lost 7 bases, V lost 3 bases, and 9 bases had no gene match. The germline CDR1 and CDR2 sequences are MDHEN and SYDVKM. This CDR3 is 16 amino acids long. The CDR3 nucleotides are TGTGCCAGCAGTTTGACTCTAGCGGGAGAGGTAAATGAGCAGTTCTTC. It translates to CASSLTLAGEVNEQFF.

The gene calls are TRBV4-1 and TRBJ2-5, with D perhaps TRBD1 (6 bases). Per germline, CDR1 MGHRA and CDR2 YSYEKL. Trimming shortened V by 1 base and J by 3 bases, and 15 bases separated the two germline ends. The CDR3 is 16 residues long. The CDR3 spells CASSQVPPKGEETQYF. The CDR3 DNA follows: TGCGCCAGCAGCCAAGTACCCCCGAAGGGGGAAGAGACCCAGTACTTC.

The V call is TRBV11-2, the J call TRBJ2-3; TRBD1 matches at 8 bases. The V and J ends lost 5 bases and 3 bases, in that order; junction bases with no gene match: 13. Germline values: CDR1 SGHAT, CDR2 FQNNGV. The CDR3 length is 17 residues. CDR3 amino acids: CASSARQGTSATDTQYF. The DNA of the CDR3 is TGTGCCAGCAGCGCCCGACAGGGGACCTCGGCTACAGATACGCAGTATTTT.

V and J are TRBV9 and TRBJ2-2; maybe TRBD1 (6 bases). Germline V gene lookup returns CDR1 SGDLS and CDR2 YYNGEE. Trimming took off 2 bases at V and 4 bases at J, with 15 bases between the two ends. This CDR3 region has 16 residues. The CDR3 DNA sequence: TGTGCCAGCAGCGTGGTACCAGGGGTTGGCACCGGGGAGCTGTTTTTT. It encodes CASSVVPGVGTGELFF.

The chain joins TRBV27 to TRBJ2-4; D is possibly TRBD1 or TRBD2 (5 bases each). This CDR3 comprises 13 residues. V lost 5 bases, J lost 7 bases, and 12 bases lay in between. The germline V gene has CDR1 MNHEY and CDR2 SMNVEV (reference sequence). The CDR3 DNA follows: TGTGCCAGCAGTAGCGTGGGGGAGAACATTCAGTACTTC. It translates to CASSSVGENIQYF.

This clone appeared once. The V gene is TRBV5-5, the J gene TRBJ2-1; the D gene is possibly TRBD2 (5 bases). V shed 3 bases and J shed 7 bases, with 11 bases lying between them. Germline CDR1 is SGHKS and CDR2 is YYEKEE (reference sequence). This CDR3 spans 13 amino acids. CDR3 region: CASSWGAANEQFF. CDR3 nucleotide sequence: TGTGCCAGCAGCTGGGGAGCAGCAAATGAGCAGTTCTTC.